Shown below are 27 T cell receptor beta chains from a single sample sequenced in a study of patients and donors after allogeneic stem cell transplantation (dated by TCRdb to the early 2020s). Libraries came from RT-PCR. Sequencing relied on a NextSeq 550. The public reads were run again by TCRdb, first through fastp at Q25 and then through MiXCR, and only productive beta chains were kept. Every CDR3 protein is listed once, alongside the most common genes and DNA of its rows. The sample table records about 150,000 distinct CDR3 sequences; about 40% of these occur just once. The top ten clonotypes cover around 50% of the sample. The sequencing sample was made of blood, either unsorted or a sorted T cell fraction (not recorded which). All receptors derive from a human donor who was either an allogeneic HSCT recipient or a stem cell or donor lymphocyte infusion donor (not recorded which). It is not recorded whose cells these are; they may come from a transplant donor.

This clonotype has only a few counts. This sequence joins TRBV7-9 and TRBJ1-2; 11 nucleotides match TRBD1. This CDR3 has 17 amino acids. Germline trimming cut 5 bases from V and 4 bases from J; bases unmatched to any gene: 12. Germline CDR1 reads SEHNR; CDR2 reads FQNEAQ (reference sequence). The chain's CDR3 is CASSRVGGTGGSYGYTF. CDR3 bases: TGTGCCAGCAGCCGCGTTGGTGGGACAGGGGGAAGCTATGGCTACACCTTC. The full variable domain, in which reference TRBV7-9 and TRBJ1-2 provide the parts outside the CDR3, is DTGVSQNPRHKITKRGQNVTFRCDPISEHNRLYWYRQTLGQGPEFLTYFQNEAQLEKSRLLSDRFSAERPKGSFSTLEIQRTEQGDSAMYLCASSRVGGTGGSYGYTFGSGTRLTVV.

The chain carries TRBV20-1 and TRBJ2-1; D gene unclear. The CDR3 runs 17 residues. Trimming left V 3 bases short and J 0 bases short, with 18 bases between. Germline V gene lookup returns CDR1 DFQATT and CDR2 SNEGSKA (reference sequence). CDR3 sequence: CSARGRVQASSYNEQFF. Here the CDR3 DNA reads TGCAGTGCTAGGGGTCGGGTGCAGGCTAGCTCCTACAATGAGCAGTTCTTC.

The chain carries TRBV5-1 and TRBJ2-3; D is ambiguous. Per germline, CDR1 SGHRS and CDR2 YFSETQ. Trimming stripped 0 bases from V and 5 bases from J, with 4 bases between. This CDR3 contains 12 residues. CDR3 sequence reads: CASSLDGDTQYF. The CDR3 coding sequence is TGCGCCAGCAGCTTGGACGGAGATACGCAGTATTTT.

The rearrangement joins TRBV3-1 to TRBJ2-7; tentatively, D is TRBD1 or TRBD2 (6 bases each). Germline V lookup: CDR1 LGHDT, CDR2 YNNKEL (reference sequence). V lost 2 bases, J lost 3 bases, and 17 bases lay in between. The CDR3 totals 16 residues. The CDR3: CASSQLGLRGVYEQYF. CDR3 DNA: TGTGCCAGCAGCCAACTGGGCCTAAGGGGGGTCTACGAGCAGTACTTC.

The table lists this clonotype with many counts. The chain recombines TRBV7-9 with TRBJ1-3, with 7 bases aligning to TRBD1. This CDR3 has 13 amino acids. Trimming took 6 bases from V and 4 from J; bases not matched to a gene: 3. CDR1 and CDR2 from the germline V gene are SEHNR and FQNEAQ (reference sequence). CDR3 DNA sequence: TGTGCCAGCAGAGACAGGGAAGGAAACACCATATATTTT. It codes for CASRDREGNTIYF.

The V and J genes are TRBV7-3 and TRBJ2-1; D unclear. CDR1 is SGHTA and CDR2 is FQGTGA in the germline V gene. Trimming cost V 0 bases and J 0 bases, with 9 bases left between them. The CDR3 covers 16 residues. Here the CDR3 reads CASSLTSTASYNEQFF. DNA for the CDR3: TGTGCCAGCAGCTTAACGTCAACTGCCTCCTACAATGAGCAGTTCTTC.

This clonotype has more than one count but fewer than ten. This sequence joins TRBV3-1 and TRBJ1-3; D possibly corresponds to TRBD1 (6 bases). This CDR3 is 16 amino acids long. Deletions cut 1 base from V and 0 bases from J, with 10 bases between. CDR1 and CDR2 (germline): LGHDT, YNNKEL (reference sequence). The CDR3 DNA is TGTGCCAGCAGCCAAGCGACAGGAATCTCTGGAAACACCATATATTTT. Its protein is CASSQATGISGNTIYF.

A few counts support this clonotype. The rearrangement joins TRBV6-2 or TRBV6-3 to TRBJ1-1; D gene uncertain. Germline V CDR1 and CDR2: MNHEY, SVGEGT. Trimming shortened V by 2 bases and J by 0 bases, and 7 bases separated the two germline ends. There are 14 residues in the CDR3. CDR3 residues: CASSYLGMNTEAFF. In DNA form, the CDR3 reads TGTGCCAGCAGTTACCTTGGGATGAACACTGAAGCTTTCTTT.

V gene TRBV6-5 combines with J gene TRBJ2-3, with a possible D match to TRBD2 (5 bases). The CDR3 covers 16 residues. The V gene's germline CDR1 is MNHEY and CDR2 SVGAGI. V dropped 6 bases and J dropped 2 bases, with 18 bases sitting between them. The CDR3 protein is CASRIGLHYLTDTQYF. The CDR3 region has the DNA TGTGCCAGCAGGATAGGACTCCACTACCTCACAGATACGCAGTATTTT.

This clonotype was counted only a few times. CDR3 in DNA: TGTGCCAGCAGCCCTCCCGGCTTGGGGACCCAGTACTTC. It specifies CASSPPGLGTQYF. This chain links TRBV11-2 with TRBJ2-5; no firm D call. This CDR3 has 13 amino acids. Germline loops: CDR1 SGHAT, CDR2 FQNNGV. Trimming stripped 5 bases from V and 7 bases from J, with 14 bases between.

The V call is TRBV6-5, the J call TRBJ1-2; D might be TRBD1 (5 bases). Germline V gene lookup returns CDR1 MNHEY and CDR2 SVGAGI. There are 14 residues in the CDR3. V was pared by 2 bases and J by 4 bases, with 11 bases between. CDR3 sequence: CASSYGQGPYGYTF. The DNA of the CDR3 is TGTGCCAGCAGTTACGGTCAGGGCCCCTATGGCTACACCTTC.

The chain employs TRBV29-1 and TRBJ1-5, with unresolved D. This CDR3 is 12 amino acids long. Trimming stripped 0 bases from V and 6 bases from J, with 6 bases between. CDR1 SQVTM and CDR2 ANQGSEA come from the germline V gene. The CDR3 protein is CSVEEGGQPQHF. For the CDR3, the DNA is TGCAGCGTTGAAGAGGGAGGTCAGCCCCAGCATTTT.

CDR3 coding DNA: TGTGCCAGCAGCGTAGCTACGGGTACAGCGGAAAAACTGTTTTTT. It encodes CASSVATGTAEKLFF. The chain combines TRBV9 with TRBJ1-4; D gene ambiguous. V was trimmed by 0 bases and J by 8 bases, leaving 14 bases between them. Germline CDR1 and CDR2: SGDLS and YYNGEE. The CDR3 extends over 15 amino acids.

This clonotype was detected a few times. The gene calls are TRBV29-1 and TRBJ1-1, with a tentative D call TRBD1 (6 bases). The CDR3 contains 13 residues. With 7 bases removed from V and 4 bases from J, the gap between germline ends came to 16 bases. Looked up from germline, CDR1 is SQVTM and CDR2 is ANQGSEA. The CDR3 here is CSAGQAWGTEAFF. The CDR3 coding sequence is TGCAGCGCGGGACAAGCTTGGGGCACTGAAGCTTTCTTT.

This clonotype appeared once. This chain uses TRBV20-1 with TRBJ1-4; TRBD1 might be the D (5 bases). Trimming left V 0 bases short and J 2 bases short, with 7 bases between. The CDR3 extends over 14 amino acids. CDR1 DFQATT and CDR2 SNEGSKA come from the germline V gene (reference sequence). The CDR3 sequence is CSAREGGTNEKLFF. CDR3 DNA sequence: TGCAGTGCTAGAGAGGGGGGGACTAATGAAAAACTGTTTTTT.

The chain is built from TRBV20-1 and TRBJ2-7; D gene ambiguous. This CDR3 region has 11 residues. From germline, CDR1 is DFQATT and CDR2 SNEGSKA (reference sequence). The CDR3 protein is CSVEKAKEQYV. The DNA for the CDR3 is TGCAGCGTAGAGAAGGCGAAAGAGCAGTACGTC.

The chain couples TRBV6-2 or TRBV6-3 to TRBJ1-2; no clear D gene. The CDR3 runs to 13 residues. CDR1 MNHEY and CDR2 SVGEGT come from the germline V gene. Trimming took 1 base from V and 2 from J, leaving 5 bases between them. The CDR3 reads CASSYYGNYGYTF. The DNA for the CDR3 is TGTGCCAGCAGTTACTACGGCAACTATGGCTACACCTTC.

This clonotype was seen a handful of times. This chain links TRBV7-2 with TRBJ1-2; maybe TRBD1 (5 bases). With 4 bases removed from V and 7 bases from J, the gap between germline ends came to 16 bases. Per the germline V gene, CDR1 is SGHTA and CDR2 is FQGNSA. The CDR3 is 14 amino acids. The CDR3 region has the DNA TGTGCCAGCAGCTCCTCTGGGGGGGGTTCTGGCTACACCTTC. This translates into CASSSSGGGSGYTF.

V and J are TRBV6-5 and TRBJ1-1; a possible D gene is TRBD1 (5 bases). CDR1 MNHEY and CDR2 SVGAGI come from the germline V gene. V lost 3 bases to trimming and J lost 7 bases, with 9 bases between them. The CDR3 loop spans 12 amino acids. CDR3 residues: CASSYYTGEAFF. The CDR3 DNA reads TGTGCCAGCAGTTATTATACAGGTGAAGCTTTCTTT.

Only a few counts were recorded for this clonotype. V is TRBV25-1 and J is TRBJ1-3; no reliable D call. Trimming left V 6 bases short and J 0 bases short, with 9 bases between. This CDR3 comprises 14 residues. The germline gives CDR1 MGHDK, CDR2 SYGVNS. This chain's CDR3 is CASSDNFSGNTIYF. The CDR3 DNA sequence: TGTGCCAGCAGCGACAACTTCTCTGGAAACACCATATATTTT.

Written as DNA, the CDR3 is TGTGCCAGCTCAGCCCAAGGACGGTACAATCAGCCCCAGCATTTT. It yields the protein CASSAQGRYNQPQHF. V usage is TRBV18 and J usage is TRBJ1-5; D ambiguous. Germline loops: CDR1 KGHSH, CDR2 LQKENI. V lost 5 bases and J 3 bases, leaving 14 bases between the germline ends. This CDR3 contains 15 residues.

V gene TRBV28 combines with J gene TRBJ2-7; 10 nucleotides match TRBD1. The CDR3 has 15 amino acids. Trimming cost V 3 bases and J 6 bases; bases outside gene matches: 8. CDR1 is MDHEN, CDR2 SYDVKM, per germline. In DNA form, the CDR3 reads TGTGCCAGCAGTTTCCCGGGACAGGGGAGGGCCGAGCAGTACTTC. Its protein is CASSFPGQGRAEQYF.

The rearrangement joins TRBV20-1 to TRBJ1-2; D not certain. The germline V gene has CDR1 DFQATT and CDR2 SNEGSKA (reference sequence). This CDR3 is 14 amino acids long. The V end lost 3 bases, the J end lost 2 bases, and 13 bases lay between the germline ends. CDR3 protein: CSASHIPRNYGYTF. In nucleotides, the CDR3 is TGCAGTGCTAGTCACATTCCAAGGAACTATGGCTACACCTTC.

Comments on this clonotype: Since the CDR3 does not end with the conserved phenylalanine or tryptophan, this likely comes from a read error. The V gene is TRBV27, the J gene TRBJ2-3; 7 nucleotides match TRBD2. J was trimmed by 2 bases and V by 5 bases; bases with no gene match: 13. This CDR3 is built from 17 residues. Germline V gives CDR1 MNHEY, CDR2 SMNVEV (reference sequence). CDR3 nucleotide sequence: TGTGCCAGCAGTGACCTGCTAGCGGTACCATCCACAGATACGCAGTATATT. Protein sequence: CASSDLLAVPSTDTQYI.

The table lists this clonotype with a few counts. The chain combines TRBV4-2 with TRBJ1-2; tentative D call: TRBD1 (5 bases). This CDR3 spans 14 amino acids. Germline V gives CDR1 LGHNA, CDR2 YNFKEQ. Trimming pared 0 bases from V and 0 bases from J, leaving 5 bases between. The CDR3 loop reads CASSQDRANYGYTF. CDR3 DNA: TGTGCCAGCAGCCAAGACAGGGCTAACTATGGCTACACCTTC.

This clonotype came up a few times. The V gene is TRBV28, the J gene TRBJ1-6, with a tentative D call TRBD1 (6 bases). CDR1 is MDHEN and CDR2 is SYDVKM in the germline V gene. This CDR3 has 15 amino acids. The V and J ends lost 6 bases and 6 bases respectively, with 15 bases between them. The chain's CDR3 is CASREHTGFNSPLHF. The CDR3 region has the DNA TGTGCCAGCAGAGAACACACAGGGTTTAATTCACCCCTCCACTTT.

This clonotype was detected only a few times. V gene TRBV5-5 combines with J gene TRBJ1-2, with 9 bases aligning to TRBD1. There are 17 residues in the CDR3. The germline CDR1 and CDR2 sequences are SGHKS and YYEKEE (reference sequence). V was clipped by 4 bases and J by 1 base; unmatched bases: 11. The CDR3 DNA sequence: TGTGCCAGCAGCCTACTGATAGGGACAGGGATTAACTATGGCTACACCTTC. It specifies CASSLLIGTGINYGYTF.